This T cell receptor (beta chain) was obtained from a study of regulatory T cells in long-lasting Graves disease. Background on the study: Over 5 years on antithyroid drugs plus positive TSH receptor antibodies marked Graves' disease as persistent.

Concerning this clonotype: What it binds is not known. Since the CDR3 does not end with the conserved phenylalanine or tryptophan, this likely comes from a read error.

The CDR3 has 13 residues. Between the trimmed V and J ends, which lost 7 bases and 1 base, there was a span of 10 bases. The V gene's germline CDR1 is WSHSY and CDR2 SAAADI. With iRepertoire HTBI primers and Arm-PCR of CDR3 regions, TCR beta libraries were built. In the source study's methods: Segment identification across samples yielded about 60 TRBV and approximately 15 TRBJ segments. TCRdb independently ran MiXCR on the multiplex PCR reads; one entry per CDR3 protein. These V and J calls originate from TCRdb's pipeline instead of the authors' own analysis. Counted here are 400,000 to 450,000 distinct CDR3 sequences, about 20% occurring once; the ten biggest clones make up about 26%. As for time point: persistent/refractory GD, antithyroid drugs over 5 years with positive TRAb. From PBMCs, RNA was extracted and then used to make the TCR library. Regarding the study as a whole: Relative to new patients (under 1,000), persistent patients exhibited greater sharing of public clonotypes (2,741). Less diverse TCR repertoires were seen in persistent Graves' patients than in newly diagnosed ones.

The chain has TRBV10-2 and TRBJ1-1; perhaps TRBD1 as D (5 bases). This TCR was sampled from a female donor with Graves disease. This specimen consisted of peripheral blood mononuclear cells (PBMCs), obtained when the disease was refractory, from a patient treated with antithyroid drugs. The CDR3 sequence is CASIGTANTEAFL. In nucleotides, the CDR3 is TGCGCCAGCATCGGGACGGCGAACACTGAAGCTTTCCTT.